The sequence of this TCR beta chain was determined in a study of blood T cell repertoires in COVID-19. Study information: Samples came from the United States, Italy and Spain, spanning acute and convalescent COVID-19. T cells, B-cell-depleted T cells, or PBMCs supplied cDNA or gDNA.

The authors' processing: Using reference gene primer amplification, nucleated cell counts were estimated. TCRdb's copy holds only in-frame clones and misses some; the assay was immunoSEQ multiplex PCR. The V and J calls and the clone size are those of that table, but D and trimming were determined from the DNA. The sample includes some 300,000 clones, around 89% seen only once; the top ten take approximately 7.2%. This clone occurred once. From germline, CDR1 is KGHSH and CDR2 LQKENI. The CDR3 covers 14 residues. The ends were cut back, 5 bases at V and 2 bases at J, with 10 bases in the middle. The V gene is TRBV18, the J gene TRBJ2-4; D possibly corresponds to TRBD2 (7 bases). This sequence was found in a woman in her twenties or thirties who had recovered from COVID-19. Sequences were obtained from peripheral blood. The chain's CDR3 is CASSGGATKNIQYF. The CDR3 coding sequence is TGTGCCAGCTCAGGGGGGGCGACCAAAAACATTCAGTACTTC. The whole variable domain, filled in from reference TRBV18 and TRBJ2-4, reads NAGVMQNPRHLVRRRGQEARLRCSPMKGHSHVYWYRQLPEEGLKFMVYLQKENIIDESGMPKERFSAEFPKEGPSILRIQQVVRGDSAAYFCASSGGATKNIQYFGAGTRLSVL.